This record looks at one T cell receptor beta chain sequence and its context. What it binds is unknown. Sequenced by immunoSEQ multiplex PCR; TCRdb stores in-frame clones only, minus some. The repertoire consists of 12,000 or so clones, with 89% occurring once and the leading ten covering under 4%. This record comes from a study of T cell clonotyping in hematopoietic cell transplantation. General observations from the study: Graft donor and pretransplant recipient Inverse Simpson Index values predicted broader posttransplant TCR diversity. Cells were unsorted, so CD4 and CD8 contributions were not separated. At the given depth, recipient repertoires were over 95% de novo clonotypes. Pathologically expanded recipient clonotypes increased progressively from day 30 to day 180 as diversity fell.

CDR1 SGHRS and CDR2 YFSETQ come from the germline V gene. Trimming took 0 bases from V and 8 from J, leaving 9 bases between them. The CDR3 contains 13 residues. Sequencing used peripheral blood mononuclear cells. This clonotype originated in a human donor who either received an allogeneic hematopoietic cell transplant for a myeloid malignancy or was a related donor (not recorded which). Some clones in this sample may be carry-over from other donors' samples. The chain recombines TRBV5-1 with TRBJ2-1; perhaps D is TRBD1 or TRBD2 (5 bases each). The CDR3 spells CASSLGRDHEQFF. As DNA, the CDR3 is TGCGCCAGCAGCTTGGGTAGGGACCATGAGCAGTTCTTC.